This TCR beta chain was sequenced for a study of type 1 regulatory T cells. Study-wide background: This in vitro CD4 product, T-allo10, is enriched for Tr1 cells and alloantigen-specific.

The CDR3 consists of 14 residues. V was trimmed by 0 bases and J by 4 bases, leaving 10 bases between them. Germline V CDR1 and CDR2: SGHNT, YYREEE (reference sequence). TCRdb processed the reads anew with MiXCR; each CDR3 protein has one entry. Counted here are about 6,200 distinct CDR3 sequences, around a third occurring once; the ten biggest clones make up more than 20%. Study outcomes and limitations: Compared with non-type 1 regulatory T cells, type 1 regulatory T cells showed a more restricted TCR repertoire.

Worth noting for this clonotype: Antigen: not known.

The TCR originated in a human donor in good health. The genes are TRBV5-4 and TRBJ1-2, with D tentatively TRBD1 (5 bases). Specimen: cultured type 1 regulatory T (Tr1) cells, either the whole culture or a sorted fraction (not recorded which). CDR3 amino acids: CASSLVGGIYGYTF. CDR3 nucleotides: TGTGCCAGCAGCTTGGTTGGGGGGATCTATGGCTACACCTTC.